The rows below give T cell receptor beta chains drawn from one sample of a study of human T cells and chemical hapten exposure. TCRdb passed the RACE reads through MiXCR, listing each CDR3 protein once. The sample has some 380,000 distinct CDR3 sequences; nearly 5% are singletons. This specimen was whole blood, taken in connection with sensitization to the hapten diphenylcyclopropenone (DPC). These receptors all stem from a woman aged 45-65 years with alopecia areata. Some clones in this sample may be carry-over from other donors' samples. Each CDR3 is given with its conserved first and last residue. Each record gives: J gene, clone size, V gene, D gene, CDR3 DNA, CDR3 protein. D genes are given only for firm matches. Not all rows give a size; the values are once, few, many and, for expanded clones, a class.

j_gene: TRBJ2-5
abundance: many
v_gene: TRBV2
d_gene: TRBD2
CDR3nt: TGTGCCAGCAGTGAATTTCAGGGACTAGTTAGCGAGACCCAGTACTTC
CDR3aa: CASSEFQGLVSETQYF

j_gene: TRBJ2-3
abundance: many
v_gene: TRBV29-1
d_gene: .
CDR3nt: TGCAGCGTCCCGCAGGGGCTGAGCGCAGATACGCAGTATTTT
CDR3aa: CSVPQGLSADTQYF

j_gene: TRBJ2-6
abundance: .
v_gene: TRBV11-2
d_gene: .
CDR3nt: TGTGCCAGCACTCCGCCGGGTACCACCTTCTCTGGGGCCAACGTCCTGACTTTT
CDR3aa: CASTPPGTTFSGANVLTF

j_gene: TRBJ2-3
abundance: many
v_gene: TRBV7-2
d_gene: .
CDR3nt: TGTGCCAGCGGACTTGCCGAGAGCGGCGATACGCAGTATTTT
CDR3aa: CASGLAESGDTQYF

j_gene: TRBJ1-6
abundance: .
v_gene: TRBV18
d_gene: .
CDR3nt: TGTGCCAGCTCACTGGACCAGGGGACTTATAATTCACCCCTCCACTTT
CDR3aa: CASSLDQGTYNSPLHF

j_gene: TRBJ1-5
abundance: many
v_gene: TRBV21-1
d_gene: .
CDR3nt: TGTGCCCGCCGGGGGAAACATAGCAATCAGCCCCAGCATTTT
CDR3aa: CARRGKHSNQPQHF

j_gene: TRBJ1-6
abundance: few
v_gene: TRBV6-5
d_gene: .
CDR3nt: TGTGCCAGCAGTCCCGGACTGTATTTAGATTCACCCCTCCACTTT
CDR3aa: CASSPGLYLDSPLHF

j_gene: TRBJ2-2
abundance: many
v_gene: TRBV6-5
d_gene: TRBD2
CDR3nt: TGTGCCAGCAGTCACACTAGCGGGAGTAACACCGGGGAGCTGTTTTTT
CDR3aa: CASSHTSGSNTGELFF

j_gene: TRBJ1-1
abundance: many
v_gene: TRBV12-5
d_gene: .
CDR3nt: TGTGCTAGTGCCCTAACGCAGAACACTGAAGCTTTCTTT
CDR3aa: CASALTQNTEAFF

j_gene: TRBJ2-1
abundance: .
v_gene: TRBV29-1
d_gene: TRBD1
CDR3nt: TGCAGCGTCTCAACCGGGACAGGGTTTAGTGAGCAGTTCTTC
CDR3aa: CSVSTGTGFSEQFF

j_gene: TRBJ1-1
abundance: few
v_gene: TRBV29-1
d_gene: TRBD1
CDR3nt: TGCAGCGCCTTACTCTGGGACAGGGACACTGAAGCTTTCTTT
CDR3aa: CSALLWDRDTEAFF

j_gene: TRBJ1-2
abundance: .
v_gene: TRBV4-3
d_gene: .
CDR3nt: TGCGCCAGCAGCCAAGTGGGGGCGGACAGTTGGGGCTACACCTTC
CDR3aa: CASSQVGADSWGYTF

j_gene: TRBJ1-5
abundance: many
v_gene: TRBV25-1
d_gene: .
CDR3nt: TGTGCCAGCAGTGAATGGGCTGGCGGACAGCCCCAGCATTTT
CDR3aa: CASSEWAGGQPQHF

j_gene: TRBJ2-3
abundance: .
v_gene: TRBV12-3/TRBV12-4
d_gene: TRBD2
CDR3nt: TGTGCCAGCAGTTTACAGCTAGCGGGAGTCAGCACAGATACGCAGTATTTT
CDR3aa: CASSLQLAGVSTDTQYF

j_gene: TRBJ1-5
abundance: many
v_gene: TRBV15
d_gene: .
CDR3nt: TGTGCCACCAGCGGCGGGATTTTGGAGCCCCAGCATTTT
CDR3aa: CATSGGILEPQHF

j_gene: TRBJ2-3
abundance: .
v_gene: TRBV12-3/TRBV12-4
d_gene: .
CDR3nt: TGTGCCAGCAGTTTAGTCCCCGGAGCGGAGGGGGCCATCACAGATACGCAGTATTTT
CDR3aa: CASSLVPGAEGAITDTQYF

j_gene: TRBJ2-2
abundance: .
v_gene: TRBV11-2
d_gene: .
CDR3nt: TGTGCCAGCAGCTTAAGGGAGCTGTTTTTT
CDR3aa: CASSLRELFF

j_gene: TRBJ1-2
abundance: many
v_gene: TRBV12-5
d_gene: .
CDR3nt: TGTGCTAGTGGTACTCCCGAGTATGGCTACACCTTC
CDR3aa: CASGTPEYGYTF

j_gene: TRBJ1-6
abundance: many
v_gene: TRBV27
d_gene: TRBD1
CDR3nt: TGTGCCAGGGACAGGGTTTGTTCACCCCTCCACTTT
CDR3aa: CARDRVCSPLHF

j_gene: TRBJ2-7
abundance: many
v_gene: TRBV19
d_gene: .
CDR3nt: TGTGCCAGTGCGACCGGGGGCTCCTACGAGCAGTACTTC
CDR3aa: CASATGGSYEQYF

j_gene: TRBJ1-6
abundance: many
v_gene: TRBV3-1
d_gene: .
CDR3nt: TGTGCCAGCAGCCAGAGGGGGTCGGGGTCACCCCTCCACTTT
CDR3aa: CASSQRGSGSPLHF

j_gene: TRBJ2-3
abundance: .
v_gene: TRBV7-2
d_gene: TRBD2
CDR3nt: TGTGCCAGCAGCTTCCTGACTAGCGATACGCAGTATTTT
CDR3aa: CASSFLTSDTQYF

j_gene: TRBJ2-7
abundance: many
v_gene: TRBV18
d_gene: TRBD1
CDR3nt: TGTGCCAGCTCACGCCCCGGGACAGGGGATTACGAGCAGTACTTC
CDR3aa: CASSRPGTGDYEQYF

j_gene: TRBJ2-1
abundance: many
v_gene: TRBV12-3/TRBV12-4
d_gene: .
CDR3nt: TGTGCCAGCAGTTTATTGGCTGATGAGCAGTTCTTC
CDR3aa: CASSLLADEQFF

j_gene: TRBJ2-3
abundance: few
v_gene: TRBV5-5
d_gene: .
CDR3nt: TGTGCCAGCAGCCGGACTCTAGATACGCAGTATTTT
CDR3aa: CASSRTLDTQYF

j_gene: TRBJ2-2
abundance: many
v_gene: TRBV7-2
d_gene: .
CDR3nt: TGTGCCAGCAGCTTAGTCTCCGCCGGGGAGCTGTTTTTT
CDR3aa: CASSLVSAGELFF

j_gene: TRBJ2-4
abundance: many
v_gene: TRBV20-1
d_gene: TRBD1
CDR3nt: TGCAGTGCTAGAGATTACAGGGGAACAGCCAAAAACATTCAGTACTTC
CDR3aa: CSARDYRGTAKNIQYF

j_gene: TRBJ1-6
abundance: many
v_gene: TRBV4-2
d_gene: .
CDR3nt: TGTGCCAGCAGCCAAGTGTCAGGCGAGTCACCCCTCCACTTT
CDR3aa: CASSQVSGESPLHF

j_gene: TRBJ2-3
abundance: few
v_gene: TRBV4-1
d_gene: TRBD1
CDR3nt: TGCGCCAGCAGCCAGCCAGGCTTTGGGACAGGGGCCGACACAGATACGCAGTATTTT
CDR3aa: CASSQPGFGTGADTDTQYF

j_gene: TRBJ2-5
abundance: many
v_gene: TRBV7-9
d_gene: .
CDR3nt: TGTGCCAGCAGCTTAGGGACTACACAAGAGACCCAGTACTTC
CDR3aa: CASSLGTTQETQYF

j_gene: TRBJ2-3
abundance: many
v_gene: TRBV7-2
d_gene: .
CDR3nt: TGTGCCAGCAGCCGTCCGAGACAGTCAGATACGCAGTATTTT
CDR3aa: CASSRPRQSDTQYF

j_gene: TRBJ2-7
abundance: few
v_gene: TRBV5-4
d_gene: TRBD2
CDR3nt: TGTGCCAGCAGCTTGGACGGACTAGCAACCTACGAGCAGTACTTC
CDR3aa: CASSLDGLATYEQYF

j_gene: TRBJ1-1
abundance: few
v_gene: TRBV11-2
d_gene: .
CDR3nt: TGTGCCAGCAGCGACCCAGGGTCTGAAGCTTTCTTT
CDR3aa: CASSDPGSEAFF

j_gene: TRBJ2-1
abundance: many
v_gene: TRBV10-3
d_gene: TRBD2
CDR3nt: TGTGCCATCAGTGATAACGGGAGGGGCGAGCAGTTCTTC
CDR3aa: CAISDNGRGEQFF

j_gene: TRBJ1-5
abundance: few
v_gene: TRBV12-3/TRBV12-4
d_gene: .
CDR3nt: TGTGCCAGCAGTTTCGATCACTTTGATGGCAATCAGCCCCAGCATTTT
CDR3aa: CASSFDHFDGNQPQHF

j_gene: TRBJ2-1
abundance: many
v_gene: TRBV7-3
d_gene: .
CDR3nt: TGTGCCAGCAGCTTAACCCACTCGGGAGCCTACAATGAGCAGTTCTTC
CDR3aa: CASSLTHSGAYNEQFF

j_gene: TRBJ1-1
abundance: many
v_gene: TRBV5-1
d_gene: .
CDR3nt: TGCGCCAGCAGCTGGCGACAGATGAACACTGAAGCTTTCTTT
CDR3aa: CASSWRQMNTEAFF

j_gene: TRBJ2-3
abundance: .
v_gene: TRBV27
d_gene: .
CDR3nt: TGTGCCAGCAGTTTAAGGTTTTACGCAGATACGCAGTATTTT
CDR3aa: CASSLRFYADTQYF

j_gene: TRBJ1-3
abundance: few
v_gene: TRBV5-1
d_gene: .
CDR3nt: TGCGCCAGCAGTGGGGGGTCCGTAGGGCCTGGAAACACCATATATTTT
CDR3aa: CASSGGSVGPGNTIYF

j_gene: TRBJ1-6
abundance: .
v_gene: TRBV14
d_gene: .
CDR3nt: TGTGCCAGCAGCCAAGAGCTGTCAGGTTCACCCCTCCACTTT
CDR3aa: CASSQELSGSPLHF

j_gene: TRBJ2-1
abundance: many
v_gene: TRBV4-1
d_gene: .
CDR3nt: TGCGCCAGCAGCCAAGGGCTAACGAGGGGCAATGAGCAGTTCTTC
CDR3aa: CASSQGLTRGNEQFF

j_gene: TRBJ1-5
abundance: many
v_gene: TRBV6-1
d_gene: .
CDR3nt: TGTGCCAGCAGTGAACAGGGGTGGAATCAGCCCCAGCATTTT
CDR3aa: CASSEQGWNQPQHF

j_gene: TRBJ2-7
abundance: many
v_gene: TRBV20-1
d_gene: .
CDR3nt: TGCAGTGCTAGCCAGGACAGAGTTTACGAGCAGTACTTC
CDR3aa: CSASQDRVYEQYF

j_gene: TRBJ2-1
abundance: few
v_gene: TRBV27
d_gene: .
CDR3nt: TGTGCCAGCAGTTTATATAGGGCCAATGAGCAGTTCTTC
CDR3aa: CASSLYRANEQFF

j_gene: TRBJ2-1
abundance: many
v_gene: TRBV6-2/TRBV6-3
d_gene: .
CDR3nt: TGTGCCAGCAGTTACAAGAGCGGACCATCCTACAATGAGCAGTTCTTC
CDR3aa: CASSYKSGPSYNEQFF

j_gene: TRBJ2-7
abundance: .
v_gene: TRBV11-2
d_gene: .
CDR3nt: TGTGCCAGCAGCTCAAAACCTTGGGGCGACGAGCAGTACTTC
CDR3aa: CASSSKPWGDEQYF

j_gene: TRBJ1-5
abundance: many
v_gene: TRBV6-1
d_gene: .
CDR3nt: TGTGCCAGCAGTACGAGACAGGCTAGCAATCAGCCCCAGCATTTT
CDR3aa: CASSTRQASNQPQHF

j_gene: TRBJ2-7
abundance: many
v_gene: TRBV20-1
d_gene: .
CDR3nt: TGCAGTGCTCGGGGACATCGGGGGTCCTACGAGCAGTACTTC
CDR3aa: CSARGHRGSYEQYF

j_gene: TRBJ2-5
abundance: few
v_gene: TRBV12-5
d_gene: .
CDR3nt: TGTGCTAGTGCCCCCCCGGGAGAGACCCAGTACTTC
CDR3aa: CASAPPGETQYF

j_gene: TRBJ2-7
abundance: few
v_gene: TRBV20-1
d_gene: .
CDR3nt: TGCAGTGCTCCCCACCCGGGACGCCATGAGGGCGAGCAGTACTTC
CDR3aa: CSAPHPGRHEGEQYF

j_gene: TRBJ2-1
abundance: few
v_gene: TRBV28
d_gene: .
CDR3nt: TGTGCCAGCAGTCCGGCGGGGCGGGATCTCGGTGAGCAGTTCTTC
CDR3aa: CASSPAGRDLGEQFF

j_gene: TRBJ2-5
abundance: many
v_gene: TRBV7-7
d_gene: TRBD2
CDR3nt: TGTGCCAGCAGCTTAGAGACTAGCCTTCCCCAGTACTTC
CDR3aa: CASSLETSLPQYF

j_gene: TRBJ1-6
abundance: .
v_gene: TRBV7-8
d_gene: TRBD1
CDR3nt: TGTGCCAGCAGCACAAGGACAGGAGGGCCTCCAAATTCACCCCTCCACTTT
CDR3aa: CASSTRTGGPPNSPLHF

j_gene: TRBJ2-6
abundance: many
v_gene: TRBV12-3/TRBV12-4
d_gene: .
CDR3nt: TGTGCCAGCAGTCTCAGGGCCTTAGGGGCCAACGTCCTGACTTTC
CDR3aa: CASSLRALGANVLTF

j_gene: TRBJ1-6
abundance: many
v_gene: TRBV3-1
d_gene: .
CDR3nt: TGTGCCAGCAGCCAGGCGAGAGGGTCCAATTCACCCCTCCACTTT
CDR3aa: CASSQARGSNSPLHF

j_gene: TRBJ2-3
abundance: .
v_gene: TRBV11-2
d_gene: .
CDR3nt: TGTGCCAGCAGCTTACTCCTCAGCACAGATACGCAGTATTTT
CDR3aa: CASSLLLSTDTQYF